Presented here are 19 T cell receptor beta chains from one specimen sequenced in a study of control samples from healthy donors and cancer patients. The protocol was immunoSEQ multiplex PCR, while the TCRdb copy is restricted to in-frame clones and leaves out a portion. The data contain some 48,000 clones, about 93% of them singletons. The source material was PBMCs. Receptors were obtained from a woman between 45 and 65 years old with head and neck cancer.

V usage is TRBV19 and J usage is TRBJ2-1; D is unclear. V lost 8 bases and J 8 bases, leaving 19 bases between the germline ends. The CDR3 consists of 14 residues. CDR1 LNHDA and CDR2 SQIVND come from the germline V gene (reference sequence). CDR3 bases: TGTGCCAGTGGGGTAGGATTTGGTATCGATGAGCAGTTCTTC. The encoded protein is CASGVGFGIDEQFF.

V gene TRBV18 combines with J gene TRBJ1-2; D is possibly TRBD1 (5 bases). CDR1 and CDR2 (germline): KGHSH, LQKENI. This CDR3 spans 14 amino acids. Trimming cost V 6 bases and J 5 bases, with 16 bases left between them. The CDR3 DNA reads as TGTGCCAGCTCTCTGGGGCAGGGTCGTTATGGCTACACCTTC. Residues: CASSLGQGRYGYTF.

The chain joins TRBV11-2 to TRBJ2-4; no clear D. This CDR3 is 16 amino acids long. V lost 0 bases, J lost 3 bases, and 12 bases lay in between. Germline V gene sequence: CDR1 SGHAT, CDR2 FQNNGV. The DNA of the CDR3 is TGTGCCAGCAGCTTAGAGAGGATATGGGGCAAAAACATTCAGTACTTC. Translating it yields CASSLERIWGKNIQYF.

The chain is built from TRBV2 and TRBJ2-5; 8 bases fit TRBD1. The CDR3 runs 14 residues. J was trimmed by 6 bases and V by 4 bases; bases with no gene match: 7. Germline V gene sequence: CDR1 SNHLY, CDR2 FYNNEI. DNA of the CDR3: TGTGCCAGCAGTGGTCAGGGGGCGGGTAAGACCCAGTACTTC. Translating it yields CASSGQGAGKTQYF. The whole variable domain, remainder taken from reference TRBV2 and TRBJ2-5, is EPEVTQTPSHQVTQMGQEVILRCVPISNHLYFYWYRQILGQKVEFLVSFYNNEISEKSEIFDDQFSVERPDGSNFTLKIRSTKLEDSAMYFCASSGQGAGKTQYFGPGTRLLVL.

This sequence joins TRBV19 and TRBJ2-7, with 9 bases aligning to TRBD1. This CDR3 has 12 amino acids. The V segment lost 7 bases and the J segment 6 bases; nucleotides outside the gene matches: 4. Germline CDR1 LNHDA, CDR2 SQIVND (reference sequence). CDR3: CASKGTGSEQYF. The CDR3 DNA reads TGTGCCAGTAAGGGGACAGGGTCCGAGCAGTACTTC.

In DNA form, the CDR3 reads TGTGCCAGCAGCTTAGCCCCCCGTGCGGGCTTGTCATACGAGCAGTACTTC. Protein product: CASSLAPRAGLSYEQYF. The V gene is TRBV13, the J gene TRBJ2-7; possible D gene TRBD2, 5 bases. Trimming pared 1 base from V and 4 bases from J, leaving 20 bases between. The CDR3 is made up of 17 amino acids. Germline CDR1 and CDR2: PRHDT and FYEKMQ (reference sequence).

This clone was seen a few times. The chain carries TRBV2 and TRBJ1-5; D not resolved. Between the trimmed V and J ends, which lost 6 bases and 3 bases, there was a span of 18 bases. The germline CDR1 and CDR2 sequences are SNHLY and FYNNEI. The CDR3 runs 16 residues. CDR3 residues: CASSPRRQVSNQPQHF. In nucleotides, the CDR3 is TGTGCCAGCAGCCCGAGAAGGCAGGTGTCCAATCAGCCCCAGCATTTT.

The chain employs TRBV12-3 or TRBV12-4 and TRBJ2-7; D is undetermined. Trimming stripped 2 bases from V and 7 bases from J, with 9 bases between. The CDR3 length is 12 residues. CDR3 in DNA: TGTGCCAGCAGTTTACTGGGGTATGAGCAGTACTTC. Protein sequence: CASSLLGYEQYF.

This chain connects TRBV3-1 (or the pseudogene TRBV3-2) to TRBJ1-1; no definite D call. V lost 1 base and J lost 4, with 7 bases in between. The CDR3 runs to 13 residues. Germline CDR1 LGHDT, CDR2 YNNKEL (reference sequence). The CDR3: CASSQAVSTEAFF. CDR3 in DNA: TGTGCCAGCAGCCAAGCGGTGAGCACTGAAGCTTTCTTT.

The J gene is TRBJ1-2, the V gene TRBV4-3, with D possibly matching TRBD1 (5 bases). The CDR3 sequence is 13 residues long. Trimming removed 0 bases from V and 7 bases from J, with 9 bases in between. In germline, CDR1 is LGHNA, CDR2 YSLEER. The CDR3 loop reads CASSQDQGTGYTF. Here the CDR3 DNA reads TGCGCCAGCAGCCAAGATCAGGGAACTGGCTACACCTTC.

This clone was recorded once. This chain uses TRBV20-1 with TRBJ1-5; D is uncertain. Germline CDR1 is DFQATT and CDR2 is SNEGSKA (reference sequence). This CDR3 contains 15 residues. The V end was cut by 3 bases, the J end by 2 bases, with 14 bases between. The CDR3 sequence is CSASFLGGGNQPQHF. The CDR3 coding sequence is TGCAGTGCTAGTTTTCTGGGCGGAGGCAATCAGCCCCAGCATTTT.

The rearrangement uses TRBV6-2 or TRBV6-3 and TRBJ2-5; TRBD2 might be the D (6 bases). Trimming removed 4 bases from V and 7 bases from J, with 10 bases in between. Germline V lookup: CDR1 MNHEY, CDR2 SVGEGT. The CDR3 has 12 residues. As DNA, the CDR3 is TGTGCCAGCAGTTCGCTGGGAGGGACCCAGTACTTC. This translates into CASSSLGGTQYF.

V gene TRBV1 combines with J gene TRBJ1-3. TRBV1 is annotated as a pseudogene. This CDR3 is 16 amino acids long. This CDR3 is CTSSQIQSQLGNTIYF. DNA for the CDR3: TGCACCAGCAGCCAAATACAAAGTCAACTTGGAAACACCATATATTTT.

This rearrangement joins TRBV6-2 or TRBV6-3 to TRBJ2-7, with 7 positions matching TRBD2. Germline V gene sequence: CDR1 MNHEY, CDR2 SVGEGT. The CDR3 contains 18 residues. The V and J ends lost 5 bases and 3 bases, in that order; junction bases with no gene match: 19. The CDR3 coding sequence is TGTGCCAGCAGTACCCGGGACTATTTGTCCTTAGGGCACTACGAGCAGTACTTC. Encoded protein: CASSTRDYLSLGHYEQYF.

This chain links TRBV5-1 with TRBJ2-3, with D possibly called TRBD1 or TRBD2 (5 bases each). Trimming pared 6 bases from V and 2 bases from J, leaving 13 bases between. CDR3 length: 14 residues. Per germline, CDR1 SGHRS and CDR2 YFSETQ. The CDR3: CASTPGQLTDTQYF. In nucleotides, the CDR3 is TGCGCCAGCACCCCGGGGCAGCTCACAGATACGCAGTATTTT.

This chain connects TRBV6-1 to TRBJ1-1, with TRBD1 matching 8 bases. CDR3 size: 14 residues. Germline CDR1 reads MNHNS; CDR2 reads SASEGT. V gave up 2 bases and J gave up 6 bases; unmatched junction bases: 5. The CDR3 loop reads CASSEYRGEAEAFF. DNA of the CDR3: TGTGCCAGCAGTGAATACAGGGGGGAGGCTGAAGCTTTCTTT.

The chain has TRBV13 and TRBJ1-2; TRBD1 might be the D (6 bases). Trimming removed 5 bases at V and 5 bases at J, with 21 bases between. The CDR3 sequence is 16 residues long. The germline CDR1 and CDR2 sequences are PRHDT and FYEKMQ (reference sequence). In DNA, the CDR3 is TGTGCCAGCAGCGGCCGAAGTAGGGGGTGGGTTTATGGCTACACCTTC. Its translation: CASSGRSRGWVYGYTF.

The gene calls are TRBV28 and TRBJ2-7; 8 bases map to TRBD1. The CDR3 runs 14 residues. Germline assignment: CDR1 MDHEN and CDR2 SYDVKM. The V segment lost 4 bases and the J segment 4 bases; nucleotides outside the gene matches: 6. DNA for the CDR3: TGTGCCAGCAGTTCGGACAGGGCCTTTTACGAGCAGTACTTC. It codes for CASSSDRAFYEQYF.

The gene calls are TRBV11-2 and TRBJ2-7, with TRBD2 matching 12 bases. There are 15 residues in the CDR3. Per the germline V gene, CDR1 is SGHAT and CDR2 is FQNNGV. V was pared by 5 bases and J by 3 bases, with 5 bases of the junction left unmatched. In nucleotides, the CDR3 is TGTGCCAGCAGCCCCTGGACTAGCGGGAACTACGAGCAGTACTTC. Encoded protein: CASSPWTSGNYEQYF.